A selection of T cell receptor beta chains follows, all from one sample in a study of T cell responses to AZD1222 COVID-19 vaccine. This table comes from immunoSEQ multiplex PCR, and its TCRdb copy is limited to in-frame clones, with some not included. The sample comprises 150,000 or so clones, 75% to 90% of which are singletons, and around 8.6% rests with the top ten. The sequencing here drew on peripheral blood, taken on day 0 of AZD1222 vaccination. The receptors derive from an adult in good health. Both conserved end residues are part of each CDR3. The order of the fields is clone size, J gene, V gene, D gene, CDR3 protein, CDR3 DNA. The D gene is left open where the match is weak. Expanded clones are given a class, and other clones once, few, many or no size at all.

clone size: .; J gene: TRBJ2-5; V gene: TRBV3-1/TRBV3-2; D gene: .; CDR3 protein: CASSQTLAGTQYF; CDR3 DNA: TGTGCCAGCAGCCAAACCCTAGCAGGGACCCAGTACTTC
clone size: once; J gene: TRBJ2-6; V gene: TRBV11-2; D gene: TRBD2; CDR3 protein: CASSFLTGGATGTF; CDR3 DNA: TGTGCCAGCAGCTTTCTTACGGGGGGTGCGACCGGGACTTTC
clone size: .; J gene: TRBJ2-5; V gene: TRBV20-1; D gene: .; CDR3 protein: CKGGAGETQYF; CDR3 DNA: TGCAAGGGGGGGGCAGGGGAGACCCAGTACTTC
clone size: once; J gene: TRBJ1-5; V gene: TRBV7-9; D gene: .; CDR3 protein: CASSSGVTVNQPQHF; CDR3 DNA: TGTGCCAGCAGCTCTGGGGTGACAGTCAATCAGCCCCAGCATTTT
clone size: few; J gene: TRBJ2-7; V gene: TRBV7-6; D gene: .; CDR3 protein: CASSLAGAEQYF; CDR3 DNA: TGTGCCAGCAGCTTAGCGGGTGCCGAGCAGTACTTC
clone size: .; J gene: TRBJ1-5; V gene: TRBV19; D gene: .; CDR3 protein: CASSIDPQAPQPQHF; CDR3 DNA: TGTGCCAGTAGTATAGATCCCCAGGCACCTCAGCCCCAGCATTTT
clone size: .; J gene: TRBJ2-1; V gene: TRBV5-1; D gene: TRBD2; CDR3 protein: CASSLVAGGPNEQFF; CDR3 DNA: TGCGCCAGCAGCTTGGTGGCGGGAGGGCCTAATGAGCAGTTCTTC
clone size: .; J gene: TRBJ1-1; V gene: TRBV6-5; D gene: .; CDR3 protein: CASTSGVQGNTEAFF; CDR3 DNA: TGTGCCAGCACCTCGGGGGTGCAGGGGAACACTGAAGCTTTCTTT
clone size: .; J gene: TRBJ2-7; V gene: TRBV5-6; D gene: .; CDR3 protein: CASNLGVYEQYF; CDR3 DNA: TGTGCCAGCAACCTGGGTGTTTACGAGCAGTACTTC
clone size: once; J gene: TRBJ1-5; V gene: TRBV19; D gene: .; CDR3 protein: CASSIQSQHF; CDR3 DNA: TGTGCCAGTAGTATCCAGTCCCAGCATTTT
clone size: .; J gene: TRBJ1-6; V gene: TRBV5-1; D gene: TRBD1; CDR3 protein: CASSLDRGDNSPLHF; CDR3 DNA: TGCGCCAGCAGCTTGGACAGGGGGGATAATTCACCCCTCCACTTT
clone size: .; J gene: TRBJ2-1; V gene: TRBV29-1; D gene: TRBD2; CDR3 protein: CSVRVAGANEQFF; CDR3 DNA: TGCAGCGTTAGAGTAGCGGGAGCCAATGAGCAGTTCTTC
clone size: few; J gene: TRBJ1-5; V gene: TRBV6-1; D gene: .; CDR3 protein: CASSEIDWDGQPQHF; CDR3 DNA: TGTGCCAGCAGTGAAATAGACTGGGACGGTCAGCCCCAGCATTTT
clone size: .; J gene: TRBJ2-7; V gene: TRBV6-1; D gene: .; CDR3 protein: CASSESGFGSYEQYF; CDR3 DNA: TGTGCCAGCAGTGAATCCGGGTTTGGCTCCTACGAGCAGTACTTC
clone size: .; J gene: TRBJ1-4; V gene: TRBV5-1; D gene: .; CDR3 protein: CASSLEQTNEKLFF; CDR3 DNA: TGCGCCAGCAGCTTGGAGCAGACTAATGAAAAACTGTTTTTT
clone size: .; J gene: TRBJ2-5; V gene: TRBV19; D gene: TRBD1; CDR3 protein: CASSVGQVQEETQYF; CDR3 DNA: TGTGCCAGTAGTGTGGGACAGGTCCAAGAAGAGACCCAGTACTTC
clone size: .; J gene: TRBJ2-3; V gene: TRBV9; D gene: .; CDR3 protein: CASSSDPGDTQYF; CDR3 DNA: TGTGCCAGCAGCTCCGACCCGGGCGATACGCAGTATTTT
clone size: .; J gene: TRBJ2-5; V gene: TRBV14; D gene: TRBD2; CDR3 protein: CASSPPGLAALRQTQYF; CDR3 DNA: TGTGCCAGCAGCCCACCTGGACTAGCCGCGTTACGGCAGACCCAGTACTTC
clone size: few; J gene: TRBJ1-2; V gene: TRBV7-9; D gene: .; CDR3 protein: CASSLGGGHMIQGGYTF; CDR3 DNA: TGTGCCAGCAGCTTAGGGGGAGGACATATGATCCAGGGTGGCTACACCTTC